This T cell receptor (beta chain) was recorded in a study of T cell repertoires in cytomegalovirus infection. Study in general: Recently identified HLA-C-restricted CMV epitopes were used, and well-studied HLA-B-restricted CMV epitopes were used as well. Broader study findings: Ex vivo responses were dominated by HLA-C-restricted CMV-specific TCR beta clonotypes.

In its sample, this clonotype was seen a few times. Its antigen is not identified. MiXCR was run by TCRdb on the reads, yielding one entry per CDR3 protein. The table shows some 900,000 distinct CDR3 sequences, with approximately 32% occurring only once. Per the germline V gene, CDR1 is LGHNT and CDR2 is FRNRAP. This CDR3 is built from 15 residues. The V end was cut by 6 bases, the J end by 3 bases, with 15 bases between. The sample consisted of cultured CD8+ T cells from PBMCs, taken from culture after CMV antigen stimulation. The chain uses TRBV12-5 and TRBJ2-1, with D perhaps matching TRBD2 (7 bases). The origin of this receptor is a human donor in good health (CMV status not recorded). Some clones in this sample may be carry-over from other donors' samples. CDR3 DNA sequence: TGTGCTAGTGGCCTTCTCGGGGGGCTCTACAATGAGCAGTTCTTC. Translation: CASGLLGGLYNEQFF.